This T cell receptor (beta chain) was captured in a study of CD8+ T cells in alopecia areata (dated by TCRdb to 2017 to 2018). For the study in its entirety: The treated patients took part in an open-label pilot trial in which moderate-to-severe alopecia areata was treated with oral tofacitinib at 5 to 10 mg twice daily. Tofacitinib was administered for 6 to 18 months, and 6 months of follow-up off drug were then conducted to assess delayed response and recurrence. Disease severity in treated patients was measured with the SALT score, which quantifies the percentage of affected scalp surface area. The study used high-throughput TCRbeta sequencing to examine T cell clonal expansion in alopecia areata, in both the C3H/HeJ mouse model and human patients. In humans, TCRbeta sequencing was performed on scalp tissue and on sorted CD4+ and CD8+ peripheral blood T cells from healthy controls and from patients with patchy or totalis/universalis alopecia areata. Biopsies were taken from tofacitinib-treated patients at baseline and again at 4 and 24 weeks into treatment, and several of those patients also had a later scalp biopsy. Scalp clonality was compared across normal scalp (n=4), patchy alopecia areata scalp (n=8), and alopecia totalis/universalis scalp (n=8). RNA came from the PAXgene miRNA kit for fixed scalp, the miRNeasy kit for PBMCs, and the RNeasy kit for mouse skin. TCRbeta CDR3 regions were amplified by immunoSEQ multiplex PCR with 35 Vbeta forward and 13 Jbeta reverse primers. What the work shows at the level of the full study, not this receptor alone: Compared with normal scalp, lesional scalp had higher clonality and more expanded CD8+ clones, particularly in alopecia totalis/universalis, a pattern that suggests antigenic drive. Tofacitinib significantly lowered scalp clonality and the number of expanded CD8+ clones among the top 100 scalp clones. Because the treated cohort was small and had just a single nonresponder, larger studies are needed to establish links between baseline CD8+ expansion and response. Unlike mouse skin, where gammadelta T cells dominate, normal human skin contains resident alphabeta T cells that get sequenced too, which complicates analysis of the scalp TCR repertoire. Compared with mice, TCR sequences shared between patients were less clear, possibly partly because of HLA diversity across the patient population. Many expanded lesional clones persisted in scalp and blood during tofacitinib treatment, which may partly explain relapse after stopping treatment.

Library prep was done by the immunoSEQ multiplex PCR assay. RNA was extracted from all samples and reverse transcribed into cDNA, which served as template for TCR sequencing. First-strand cDNA was synthesized with SuperScript III using a 2:1 mix of oligo-dT and random hexamers. A synthetic immune receptor repertoire was used to gauge amplification bias, and whatever bias remained was removed computationally. Under the source paper's analysis protocol: After raw reads were preprocessed to remove errors, the CDR3 was defined following IMGT conventions as running from the conserved cysteine to phenylalanine. Clonality was calculated as 1 minus Shannon entropy normalized by log2 of the number of productive unique TCRs. CD4 or CD8 identity of scalp clones was inferred by cross-referencing scalp TCRbeta sequences with sorted blood CD4 and CD8 repertoires. What TCRdb holds here is the immuneACCESS table cut down to in-frame rearrangements. Part of the clones is not present; checked against another copy, under half of the missing clones reflect an unresolved V gene, and the others are unexplained. D and trimming were read from the DNA, whereas the V and J calls and clone size are those reported in that table. This sample holds roughly 180,000 clones; approximately 51% were observed only once. In total, the top ten clones hold roughly a tenth of the sample.

This sample's treatment or condition label indicates: oral pan-JAK inhibitor, 5-10 mg twice daily. Lesional scalp punch biopsies and peripheral blood were obtained from alopecia areata patients. PBMCs were isolated by density centrifugation and stained for CD3, CD4 and CD8, and CD4+ and CD8+ T cells were sorted on a FACSAria. This clone was detected a few times. What this receptor recognizes is not known. No much larger clone is present one base from it, and per-base qualities are unavailable. V was cut back by 4 bases and J by 1 base, leaving a gap of 5 bases between them. From the cysteine up to the phenylalanine, the CDR3 has a length of 13 residues. Only the CDR3 DNA is retained, 39 bases long and in frame from the first base. CDR1 and CDR2 are drawn from the germline V gene: MNHEY, SVGAGI.

The sequence is built from TRBV6-5 and TRBJ1-5; the D gene cannot be resolved reliably. The receptor's source is a human donor with alopecia areata. This material consisted of CD8+ T cells sorted from blood, taken around week 53, from a patient treated with tofacitinib. The CDR3 region: CASSLESNQPQHF. The DNA sequence is as follows: TGTGCCAGCAGTTTAGAGAGCAATCAGCCCCAGCATTTT.